What follows is one TCR beta chain and its context. The V gene end was trimmed by 1 base and the J gene end by 0 bases; junction bases not matched to a gene: 1. Germline V gene lookup returns CDR1 SGHTA and CDR2 FQGNSA. This CDR3 has 15 amino acids. TCRdb's copy holds only in-frame clones and misses some; the assay was immunoSEQ multiplex PCR. The table includes about 180,000 clones, 70% to 90% detected once. This sample was taken from a study of blood T cell repertoires in COVID-19. This chain connects TRBV7-2 to TRBJ2-5; 8 bases align to TRBD2. The source material was peripheral blood. The sequence was obtained from a man aged 18 to 30 who had recovered from COVID-19. The DNA for the CDR3 is TGTGCCAGCAGCTTAGTAGCGGGGTACCAAGAGACCCAGTACTTC. Translation gives CASSLVAGYQETQYF.